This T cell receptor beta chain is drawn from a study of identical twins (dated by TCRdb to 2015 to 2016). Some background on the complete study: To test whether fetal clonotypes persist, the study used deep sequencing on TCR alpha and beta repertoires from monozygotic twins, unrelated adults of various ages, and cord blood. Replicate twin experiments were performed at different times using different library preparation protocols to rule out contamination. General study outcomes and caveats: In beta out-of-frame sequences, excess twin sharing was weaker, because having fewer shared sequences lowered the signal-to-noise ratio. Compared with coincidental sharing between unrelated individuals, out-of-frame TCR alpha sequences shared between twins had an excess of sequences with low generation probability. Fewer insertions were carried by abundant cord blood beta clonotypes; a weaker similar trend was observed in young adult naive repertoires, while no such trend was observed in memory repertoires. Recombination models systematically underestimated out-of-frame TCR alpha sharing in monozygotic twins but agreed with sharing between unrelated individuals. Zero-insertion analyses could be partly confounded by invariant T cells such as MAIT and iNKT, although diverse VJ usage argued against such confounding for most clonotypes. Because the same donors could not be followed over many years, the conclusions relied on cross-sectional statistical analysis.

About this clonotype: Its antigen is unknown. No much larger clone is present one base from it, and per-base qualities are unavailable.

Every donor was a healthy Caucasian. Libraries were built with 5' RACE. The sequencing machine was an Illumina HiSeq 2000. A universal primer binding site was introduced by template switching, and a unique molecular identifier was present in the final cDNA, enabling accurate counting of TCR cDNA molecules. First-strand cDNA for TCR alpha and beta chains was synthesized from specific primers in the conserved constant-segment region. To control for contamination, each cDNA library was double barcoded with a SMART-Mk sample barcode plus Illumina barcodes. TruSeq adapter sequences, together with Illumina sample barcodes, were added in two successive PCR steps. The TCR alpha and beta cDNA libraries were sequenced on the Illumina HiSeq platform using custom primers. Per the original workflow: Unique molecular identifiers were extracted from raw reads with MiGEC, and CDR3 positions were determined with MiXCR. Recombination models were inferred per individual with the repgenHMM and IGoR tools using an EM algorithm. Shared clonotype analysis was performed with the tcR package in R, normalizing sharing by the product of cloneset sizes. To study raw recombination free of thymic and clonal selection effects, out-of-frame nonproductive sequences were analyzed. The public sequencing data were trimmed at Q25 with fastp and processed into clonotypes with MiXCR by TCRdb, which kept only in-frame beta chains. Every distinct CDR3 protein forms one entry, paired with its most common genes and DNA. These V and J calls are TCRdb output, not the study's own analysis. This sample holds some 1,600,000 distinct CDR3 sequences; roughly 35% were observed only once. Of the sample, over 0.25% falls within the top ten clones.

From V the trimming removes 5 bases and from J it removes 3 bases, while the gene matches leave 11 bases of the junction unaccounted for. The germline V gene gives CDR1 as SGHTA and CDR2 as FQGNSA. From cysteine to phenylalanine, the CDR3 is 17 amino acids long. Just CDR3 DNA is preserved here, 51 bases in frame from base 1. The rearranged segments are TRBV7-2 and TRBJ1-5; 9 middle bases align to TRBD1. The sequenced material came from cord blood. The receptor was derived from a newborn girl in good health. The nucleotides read TGTGCCAGCAGCGCCCTATCGGGACAGGGCATCAATCAGCCCCAGCATTTT. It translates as CASSALSGQGINQPQHF.